This entry lists 6 T cell receptor beta chains sequenced from one sample in a study of T cells in women clearing cervical HPV infection. TCRdb's table, derived via immunoSEQ multiplex PCR, lists solely in-frame clones and lacks some. Its table records 15,000 to 20,000 clones. The specimen was blood buffy coat. The receptor set was obtained from a woman between 18 and 70 years old with a cervical HPV16 infection that either progressed to CIN3+ or cleared (not recorded which).

The CDR3: CASSPSGQGDQPQYF. The sequenced part of the CDR3 DNA is TGTGCCAGCTCACCAAGTGGGCAGGGGGATCAGCCG. J is TRBJ2-3 and V is TRBV18, with 7 bases lining up with TRBD1. The read ends 3 residues before the CDR3 terminus; that terminus is restored from the germline J gene. Germline-derived CDR1 and CDR2 are KGHSH and LQKENI. This CDR3 has 15 amino acids. Filled out from reference TRBV18 and TRBJ2-3, the complete variable domain reads NAGVMQNPRHLVRRRGQEARLRCSPMKGHSHVYWYRQLPEEGLKFMVYLQKENIIDESGMPKERFSAEFPKEGPSILRIQQVVRGDSAAYFCASSPSGQGDQPQYFGPGTRLTVL.

Worth noting for this clone: One junction end does not reproduce the germline sequence, and a read error may be involved. The read falls 3 residues short of the CDR3 end, and the missing part is taken from the germline J gene. The V and J genes are TRBV4-2 and TRBJ2-3, with D perhaps TRBD2 (6 bases). The CDR3 has 16 residues. The germline CDR1 and CDR2 sequences are LGHNA and YNFKEQ. The CDR3 spells CASSQAGPPSTDTQYF. The sequenced part of the CDR3 DNA is TGCGCCAGCAGCCAAGCGGGTCCCCCTAGCACAGATACG.

About this clone itself: Read sequence stops 3 residues before the CDR3 end, and the germline J gene provides the missing end. This sequence joins TRBV7-2 and TRBJ1-1, with a weak D call TRBD1 (5 bases). CDR1 and CDR2 (germline): SGHTA, FQGNSA. This CDR3 region has 14 residues. The part of the CDR3 DNA that was read is TGTGCCAGCAGCTTAGCGTACGAGGGACTGGAA. This codes for CASSLAYEGLE. The whole CDR3 is CASSLAYEGLEAFF.

With regard to this clone: The sequence runs out 3 residues before the end of the CDR3; the remainder is reconstructed from the germline J gene. This chain joins TRBV19 and TRBJ1-6; D is unclear. Between the trimmed V and J ends, which lost 0 bases and 9 bases, there was a span of 6 bases. The germline V gene encodes CDR1 LNHDA and CDR2 SQIVND (reference sequence). The length of the CDR3 is 13 residues. The CDR3 is CASSIDEGSPLHF. CDR3 DNA, as far as it was read: TGTGCCAGTAGTATAGACGAGGGTTCACCC.

Regarding this clone: A read error may produce the germline difference seen at one junction end. The missing CDR3 end, 3 residues past where the read stops, is filled in from the germline J gene. The sample has other DNA sequences that encode this CDR3 too. V usage is TRBV11-2 and J usage is TRBJ1-2; the D gene is possibly TRBD1 (6 bases). Germline V gene lookup returns CDR1 SGHAT and CDR2 FQNNGV. This CDR3 contains 15 residues. The CDR3 spells CASSVGVAGAYGYTF. CDR3 DNA (partial): TGTGCCAGCAGCGTAGGGGTGGCAGGGGCCTATGGA.

A word on this clone: The read ends 3 residues early relative to the CDR3; the germline J gene fills the gap. This chain links TRBV7-9 with TRBJ2-3, with D possibly TRBD1 on 5 matching bases. In germline, CDR1 is SEHNR, CDR2 FQNEAQ (reference sequence). This CDR3 contains 15 residues. The covered CDR3 bases are TGTGCCAGCAGCTTAGGGGCAGGTGGGGCCGAGACG. Protein sequence: CASSLGAGGAET. The complete CDR3 protein is CASSLGAGGAETQYF.